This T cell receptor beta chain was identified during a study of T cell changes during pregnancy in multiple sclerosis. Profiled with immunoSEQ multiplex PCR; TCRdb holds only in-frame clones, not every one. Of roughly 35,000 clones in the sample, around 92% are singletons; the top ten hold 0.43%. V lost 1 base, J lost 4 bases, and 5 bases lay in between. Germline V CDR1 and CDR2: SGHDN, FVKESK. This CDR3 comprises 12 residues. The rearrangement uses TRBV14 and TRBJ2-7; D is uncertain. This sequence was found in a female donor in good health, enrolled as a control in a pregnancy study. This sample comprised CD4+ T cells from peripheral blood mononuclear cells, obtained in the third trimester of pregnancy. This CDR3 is CASSQGAYEQYF. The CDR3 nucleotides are TGTGCCAGCAGCCAAGGTGCGTACGAGCAGTACTTC.